The clone carrying this TCR beta chain appeared many times. TCRdb re-called the RT-PCR reads through MiXCR, storing one row per CDR3 protein. This sample has 530,000 or so distinct CDR3 sequences, with 12% to 15% found just once. This entry comes from a study of response to subunit inactivated influenza vaccine. The CDR3 spans 13 residues. Trimming cost V 5 bases and J 5 bases, with 12 bases left between them. This specimen consisted of PBMCs from blood, obtained 11 to 12 days after vaccination. The genes are TRBV12-3 or TRBV12-4 and TRBJ1-1; D gene uncertain. The receptor comes from a man aged 50 to 60 who received an inactivated influenza vaccine. CDR3 DNA: TGTGCCAGCAGTGTTAGGGCCGGGACTGAAGCTTTCTTT. Translating it yields CASSVRAGTEAFF.